This T cell receptor beta chain is from a study of early T cells in non-severe SARS-CoV-2 infection. Background on the study: It was bulk RNA from unsorted whole blood that was sequenced, and the chains were unpaired.

The CDR3 runs to 14 residues. Germline lookup yields CDR1 SNHLY and CDR2 FYNNEI. V lost 6 bases and J 0 bases, leaving 12 bases between the germline ends. Unique molecular identifiers (one per individual cDNA molecule) were attached. MiXCR, run by TCRdb on the 5' RACE reads, gives a single entry per CDR3 protein. The sample has 55,000 to 65,000 distinct CDR3 sequences, roughly 12% seen once. The TCR was taken from an adult who was a healthcare worker with PCR-confirmed SARS-CoV-2 infection or an uninfected control (not recorded which). The chain is built from TRBV2 and TRBJ2-7; D may correspond to TRBD1 or TRBD2 (7 bases each). The specimen was whole blood, collected at baseline. CDR3 amino acids: CASRGGTVSYEQYF. The CDR3 nucleotides are TGTGCCAGCAGGGGGGGGACAGTCTCCTACGAGCAGTACTTC.